This TCR beta chain stems from a study of response to subunit inactivated influenza vaccine. Findings and caveats of the study: There was a suggestion from the authors that each seasonal influenza vaccination recruits few new T cells.

This clonotype was observed a handful of times. What it binds is not known. TCRdb re-analysed the RT-PCR reads in MiXCR, keeping a single row per CDR3 protein. The data show about 520,000 distinct CDR3 sequences, around 25% seen once. The origin of this receptor is a man aged 45-65 years who received an inactivated influenza vaccine. The sequenced sample was CD4+ T cells sorted from PBMCs, obtained about 5 days after vaccination.

CDR3 region: CASSQDSREENTGELFF. CDR3 nucleotide sequence: TGTGCCAGCAGCCAAGATTCACGGGAAGAGAACACCGGGGAGCTGTTTTTT. The chain carries TRBV3-1 and TRBJ2-2, with a possible D match to TRBD2 (5 bases). The length of the CDR3 is 17 residues. Germline V CDR1 and CDR2: LGHDT, YNNKEL (reference sequence). V dropped 0 bases and J dropped 1 base, with 12 bases sitting between them. Variable domain in full (rest from reference TRBV3-1 and TRBJ2-2): DTAVSQTPKYLVTQMGNDKSIKCEQNLGHDTMYWYKQDSKKFLKIMFSYNNKELIINETVPNRFSPKSPDKAHLNLHINSLELGDSAVYFCASSQDSREENTGELFFGEGSRLTVL.